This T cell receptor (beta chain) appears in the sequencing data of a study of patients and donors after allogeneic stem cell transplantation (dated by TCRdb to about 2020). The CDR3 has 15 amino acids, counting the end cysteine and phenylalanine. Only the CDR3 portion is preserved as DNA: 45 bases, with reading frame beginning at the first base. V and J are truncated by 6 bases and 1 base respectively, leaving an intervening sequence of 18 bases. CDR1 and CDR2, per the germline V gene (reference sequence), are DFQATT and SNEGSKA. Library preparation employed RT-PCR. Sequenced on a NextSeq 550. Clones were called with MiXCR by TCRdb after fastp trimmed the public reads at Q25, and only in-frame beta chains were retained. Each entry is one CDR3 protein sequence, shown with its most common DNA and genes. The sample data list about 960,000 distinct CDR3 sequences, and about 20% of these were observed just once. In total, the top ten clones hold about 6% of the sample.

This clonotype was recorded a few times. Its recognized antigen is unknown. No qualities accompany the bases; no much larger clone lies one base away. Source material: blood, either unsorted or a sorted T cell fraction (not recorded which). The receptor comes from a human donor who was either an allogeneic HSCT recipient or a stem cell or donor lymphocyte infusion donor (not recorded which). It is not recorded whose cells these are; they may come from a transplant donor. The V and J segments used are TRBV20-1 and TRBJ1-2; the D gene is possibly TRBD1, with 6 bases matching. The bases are TGCAGTGCACTTACCAGGGGCGCGATTAACTATGGCTACACCTTC. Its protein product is CSALTRGAINYGYTF.